This T cell receptor beta chain was sequenced during a study of cytomegalovirus exposure and HLA in healthy donors. Study-wide background: Within an early data release were tens of millions of unique TCRs drawn from HLA-typed donors. Whole-study results and caveats: Presence/absence analyses rested on an assumption that sequencing depth was roughly uniform across donors. Looking again later, the authors saw that most CMV-associated TCR beta chains seemed HLA-restricted.

A multiplex PCR was run with 60 Vbeta primers and 13 Jbeta primers. Produced via immunoSEQ multiplex PCR; TCRdb's table is partial and in-frame only. The repertoire holds about 190,000 clones, with more than 70% as singletons. Concerning this clone: Its cognate antigen is unknown.

Germline trimming cut 5 bases from V and 6 bases from J; bases unmatched to any gene: 4. From germline, CDR1 is SGHDT and CDR2 YYEEEE. There are 13 residues in the CDR3. The sample comprised PBMCs. The clonotype comes from a woman between 40 and 55 years old in good health and CMV-seronegative. V usage is TRBV5-6 and J usage is TRBJ2-2; 7 nucleotides agree with TRBD1. CDR3 sequence: CASRLTGAGELFF. The CDR3 nucleotides read TGTGCCAGCAGACTTACAGGGGCCGGGGAGCTGTTTTTT.